The clone carrying this TCR beta chain showed up just once. The antigen is not known. The data stem from a study of graft-versus-host responses after intestinal transplantation. Whole-study context: Recipients were given multivisceral, liver-intestinal, or isolated intestinal transplants. For approximately three years after anti-thymocyte globulin induction, all recipients took tacrolimus and steroids. Study findings and constraints: Detected in recipient marrow were GvH clones, some of which were first observed in ileum or blood. There was an association between peak levels of circulating GvH clones and early post-transplant HvG declines.

Assay used: immunoSEQ multiplex PCR; TCRdb lists only in-frame clones, some missing. The sample lists about 100,000 clones; over 75% were seen once. Sequences were derived from unstimulated CD4+ T cells sorted from spleen or lymph node cells, sampled before intestinal transplant. This TCR was recovered from a human donor who received an intestinal transplant.

The CDR3 here is CASSPQGADTQYF. Written as DNA, the CDR3 is TGTGCCAGCTCACCACAGGGGGCAGATACGCAGTATTTT. J is TRBJ2-3 and V is TRBV18, with D tentatively TRBD1 (6 bases). V was trimmed by 1 base and J by 4 bases, leaving 6 bases between them. This CDR3 is 13 amino acids long. CDR1 and CDR2 (germline): KGHSH, LQKENI.